A selection of T cell receptor beta chains follows, all from one sample in a study of T cells in Graves' hyperthyroidism and ophthalmopathy. TCRdb ran MiXCR on the multiplex PCR reads and lists one entry per CDR3 protein. The sample includes under 550,000 distinct CDR3 sequences, around 20% of them seen just once. Sequenced sample: blood. The receptor source for this set is a man in his forties or fifties with Graves' ophthalmopathy. Both conserved end residues are part of each CDR3. D genes are given only for firm matches. Rows may omit the clone size; those that give it use once, few, many or a size class.

TRBV27	TRBD1	many	TRBJ1-1	CASSLGTDGTEAFF	TGTGCCAGCAGTTTAGGGACAGACGGCACTGAAGCTTTCTTT
TRBV20-1	TRBD1	NA	TRBJ2-7	CSAPQGANDAYEQYF	TGCAGTGCTCCACAGGGGGCGAACGACGCCTACGAGCAGTACTTC
TRBV11-2	NA	NA	TRBJ1-1	CASSLVELTEAFF	TGTGCCAGCAGCTTAGTGGAGTTGACTGAAGCTTTCTTT
TRBV7-8	TRBD1	few	TRBJ1-4	CASSLGRTGGANEKLFF	TGTGCCAGCAGCTTGGGACGGACAGGGGGTGCTAATGAAAAACTGTTTTTT
TRBV7-8	TRBD2	few	TRBJ2-1	CASSLFPGLVLFYNEQFF	TGTGCCAGCAGCTTGTTCCCGGGACTAGTCCTCTTCTACAATGAGCAGTTCTTC
TRBV2	NA	NA	TRBJ2-1	CASSGILEGGTVYNEQFF	TGTGCCAGCAGTGGAATTCTTGAGGGAGGCACGGTATACAATGAGCAGTTCTTC
TRBV5-1	NA	many	TRBJ1-1	CASSTRPQRNTEAFF	TGCGCCAGCAGCACACGCCCTCAGAGGAACACTGAAGCTTTCTTT
TRBV6-5	TRBD2	many	TRBJ2-7	CASSYSASGGYEQYF	TGTGCCAGCAGTTACTCAGCTAGCGGGGGCTACGAGCAGTACTTC
TRBV5-1	TRBD2	many	TRBJ2-1	CASSFSGAGNEQFF	TGCGCCAGCAGCTTTAGCGGGGCGGGCAATGAGCAGTTCTTC
TRBV10-3	NA	NA	TRBJ2-3	CAISGGSPVTDTQYF	TGTGCCATCAGTGGAGGGAGTCCGGTCACAGATACGCAGTATTTT
TRBV11-2	TRBD2	many	TRBJ2-7	CASGGWGREAPSPSYEQYF	TGTGCCAGCGGGGGTTGGGGGCGGGAGGCTCCCTCTCCCTCCTACGAGCAGTACTTC
TRBV18	TRBD1	many	TRBJ1-1	CASSTGTGNTEAFF	TGTGCCAGCTCAACCGGGACAGGGAACACTGAAGCTTTCTTT
TRBV5-4	TRBD1	NA	TRBJ1-2	CASSSYPDRGSDYGYTF	TGTGCCAGCAGCTCCTACCCTGACAGGGGGTCTGACTATGGCTACACCTTC
TRBV6-2/TRBV6-3	NA	few	TRBJ1-2	CASSYQVYGYTF	TGTGCCAGCAGTTATCAAGTCTATGGCTACACCTTC
TRBV18	NA	few	TRBJ1-1	CASSPLPPNTEAFF	TGTGCCAGCTCACCACTACCCCCCAACACTGAAGCTTTCTTT
TRBV9	NA	few	TRBJ2-1	CASSAPGAYNEQFF	TGTGCCAGCAGCGCCCCAGGGGCCTACAATGAGCAGTTCTTC
TRBV9	NA	few	TRBJ2-3	CASSVVLTDTQYF	TGTGCCAGCAGCGTAGTCCTGACAGATACGCAGTATTTT
TRBV9	TRBD1	NA	TRBJ2-7	CASSAGTDTYEQYF	TGTGCCAGCAGCGCAGGGACAGACACCTACGAGCAGTACTTC
TRBV11-3	TRBD1	many	TRBJ2-1	CASSRSTGTGGSNEQFF	TGTGCCAGCAGCAGATCTACCGGGACAGGAGGTTCCAATGAGCAGTTCTTC
TRBV6-5	NA	many	TRBJ2-7	CASSPGPSYEQYF	TGTGCCAGCAGCCCTGGACCCTCCTACGAGCAGTACTTC
TRBV12-3/TRBV12-4	TRBD1	few	TRBJ2-6	CASNPTGKGSGANVLTF	TGTGCCAGCAACCCGACAGGGAAGGGGTCTGGGGCCAACGTCCTGACTTTC
TRBV20-1	NA	many	TRBJ2-1	CSARRTANEQFF	TGCAGTGCTAGGAGGACAGCTAATGAGCAGTTCTTC
TRBV5-1	NA	NA	TRBJ2-2	CASSCERAGELFF	TGCGCCAGCAGCTGCGAGAGGGCCGGGGAGCTGTTTTTT
TRBV2	NA	few	TRBJ1-2	CASREQGGDGYTF	TGTGCCAGCAGGGAACAAGGGGGGGATGGCTACACCTTC
TRBV19	NA	NA	TRBJ1-1	CASSLREKAFF	TGTGCCAGTAGTCTGCGCGAGAAGGCCTTCTTT
TRBV29-1	TRBD2	few	TRBJ2-1	CSVPLAASYNEQFF	TGCAGCGTCCCCCTAGCGGCCTCCTACAATGAGCAGTTCTTC
TRBV5-1	NA	NA	TRBJ1-5	CASSLDGGWSQPQHF	TGCGCCAGCAGCTTGGATGGAGGTTGGTCTCAGCCCCAGCATTTT
TRBV19	TRBD1	NA	TRBJ1-1	CASAGTGGSNTEAFF	TGTGCCAGTGCCGGGACAGGGGGCAGTAACACTGAAGCTTTCTTT
TRBV27	TRBD2	many	TRBJ2-1	CASSLRGAYNEQFF	TGCGCCAGCAGCTTGCGGGGGGCCTACAATGAGCAGTTCTTC
TRBV27	TRBD2	many	TRBJ2-7	CASSYSGGGDPYEQYF	TGTGCCAGCAGTTATAGCGGGGGGGGAGATCCCTACGAGCAGTACTTC